A selection of T cell receptor beta chains follows, all from one sample in a study of neurological immune-mediated disorders. Each CDR3 protein is one row after TCRdb ran MiXCR on the 5' RACE reads. Of some 80,000 distinct CDR3 sequences in the sample, approximately 4.3% were seen once. Source material: PBMCs. The receptors here all came from a woman aged 60-75 years with multiple sclerosis. Each CDR3 is given without its conserved first and last residue. Fields, in order: J gene, V gene, CDR3 protein.

TRBJ2-7	TRBV5-1	ASSRDTVSYEQY
TRBJ2-1	TRBV2	ASRERGLAGEQF
TRBJ1-5	TRBV7-9	ASSFPGPQH
TRBJ2-1	TRBV29-1	SVESGVSYNEQF
TRBJ1-2	TRBV9	ASSVGAANYGYT
TRBJ1-4	TRBV15	ATSRGGQGNEKLF
TRBJ2-4	TRBV20-1	SAYRDRGDIQY
TRBJ1-5	TRBV7-8	ASSQGLLSNQPQH
TRBJ2-7	TRBV29-1	SVTPPGVVGEQY
TRBJ1-5	TRBV30	AWSRESNQPQH
TRBJ2-3	TRBV5-1	ASSLSGVGPDTQY
TRBJ2-2	TRBV5-1	ASSLEFSGGNTGELF
TRBJ1-5	TRBV27	ASSRTGSHQPQH
TRBJ2-7	TRBV30	AWSRSYEQY
TRBJ2-7	TRBV6-2/TRBV6-3	ASRSRQGGSYEQY
TRBJ1-1	TRBV20-1	SATVSDLGAF
TRBJ1-6	TRBV20-1	SADLGVAGSPLH
TRBJ2-7	TRBV29-1	SVTHRQGYEQY
TRBJ1-5	TRBV7-8	ASSLVGVNQPQH
TRBJ2-6	TRBV6-5	ATRSTGAHSGANVLT
TRBJ2-1	TRBV3-1	ASSHRLAGGYNEQF
TRBJ2-7	TRBV6-2/TRBV6-3	ASSYSGTSDEEQY
TRBJ1-5	TRBV20-1	SAREGGAQPQH
TRBJ1-3	TRBV20-1	SAWASSGNTIY
TRBJ2-7	TRBV2	ASSWTSGRNEQY
TRBJ1-5	TRBV7-8	ASSLSGTANQPQH
TRBJ2-5	TRBV5-1	ASSHGTSGEETQY
TRBJ2-7	TRBV7-2	ASSRDGQGAREQY
TRBJ2-2	TRBV11-3	ASSSPKGGGPTNTGELF
TRBJ2-1	TRBV2	ASSDVGSLTNEQF
TRBJ2-1	TRBV7-6	ASSPSRYNEQF
TRBJ1-4	TRBV7-9	ASSLDRDASEKLF
TRBJ2-1	TRBV11-2	ASSLGSLSSYNEQF
TRBJ1-6	TRBV5-1	ASSPGTSDSPLH
TRBJ2-4	TRBV7-9	ASSRLAGGRDIQY
TRBJ1-2	TRBV7-2	ASSLARKGREGYT
TRBJ2-1	TRBV20-1	SAQINEQF
TRBJ1-1	TRBV20-1	SARDTQDTEAF
TRBJ1-3	TRBV18	ASSPGGSGNTIY
TRBJ2-1	TRBV24-1	ATSDLDSRAYNEQF